These 5 T cell receptor beta chains originate from one sample sequenced in a study of T cells in Graves' hyperthyroidism and ophthalmopathy. Amplification of TCR beta CDR3 regions was performed using RNA transcripts as template. The study used the HTBI primer set for a first-round RT-PCR of the TCR CDR3. TCRdb independently ran MiXCR on the multiplex PCR reads; one entry per CDR3 protein. The sample contains about 600,000 distinct CDR3 sequences, approximately 14% of which appear only once. The sample consisted of blood. Every receptor here comes from a woman between 18 and 29 years old with Graves' ophthalmopathy.

This clonotype has a count of ten or more. The chain combines TRBV30 with TRBJ2-7; possibly TRBD1 for D (6 bases). The germline V gene has CDR1 GTSNPN and CDR2 SVGIG (reference sequence). V was shortened by 7 bases and J by 1 base, with 8 bases between the two germline ends. The CDR3 has 11 residues. CDR3 in amino acids: CAFTGSYEQYF. In DNA, the CDR3 is TGTGCCTTCACAGGGTCCTACGAGCAGTACTTC.

This clonotype was counted at least ten times. The chain employs TRBV20-1 and TRBJ2-4; 10 bases are a match to TRBD2. Losses at the gene ends were 0 bases for V and 3 bases for J; bases not matched to a gene: 14. Looked up from germline, CDR1 is DFQATT and CDR2 is SNEGSKA (reference sequence). This CDR3 is 19 amino acids long. CDR3 protein: CSARDTSGTGRGFKNIQYF. CDR3 DNA: TGCAGTGCTAGAGATACTAGCGGGACCGGGCGGGGGTTCAAAAACATTCAGTACTTC.

V usage is TRBV4-1 and J usage is TRBJ2-7; D call uncertain. This CDR3 is built from 13 residues. From germline, CDR1 is MGHRA and CDR2 YSYEKL. V was clipped by 0 bases and J by 6 bases, with 9 bases between them. The CDR3 region is CASSQERALEQYF. CDR3 nucleotides: TGCGCCAGCAGCCAAGAACGGGCGCTCGAGCAGTACTTC.

The chain has TRBV18 and TRBJ2-1; D may be TRBD1 (5 bases). Germline CDR1 reads KGHSH; CDR2 reads LQKENI. This CDR3 contains 16 residues. Trimming removed 6 bases at V and 0 bases at J, with 15 bases between. The DNA of the CDR3 is TGTGCCAGCTCCCAGGACACTATACGCTCCTACAATGAGCAGTTCTTC. Residues: CASSQDTIRSYNEQFF.

This clonotype was observed at least ten times. The chain carries TRBV7-3 and TRBJ2-7; D is undetermined. Deletions cut 2 bases from V and 4 bases from J, with 12 bases between. In germline, CDR1 is SGHTA, CDR2 FQGTGA. This CDR3 spans 14 amino acids. This CDR3 is CASSLSAGEYEQYF. The CDR3 DNA sequence: TGTGCCAGCAGCTTATCGGCAGGTGAATACGAGCAGTACTTC.